The present entry profiles one TCR beta chain with its context. The sample is drawn from a study of blood T cell repertoires in COVID-19. The method was immunoSEQ multiplex PCR; TCRdb's version includes in-frame clones alone and lacks a portion of them. This repertoire shows about 44,000 clones, over 75% found once; its top ten account for approximately 1.5%. Germline V CDR1 and CDR2: SGHTA, FQGNSA. The junction had 11 bases not matched to a gene; V was cut back by 5 bases and J by 3 bases. This CDR3 comprises 16 residues. Source material: peripheral blood. The clonotype originates from a woman aged 40 to 49 with acute or convalescent COVID-19. This rearrangement joins TRBV7-2 to TRBJ2-7; 9 nucleotides line up with TRBD1. In nucleotides, the CDR3 is TGTGCCAGCAGCCCTCGCCTCCGGGACAGGGACTACGAGCAGTACTTC. It is translated as CASSPRLRDRDYEQYF. Based on the CDR3 plus reference TRBV7-2 and TRBJ2-7, the full variable domain is GAGVSQSPSNKVTEKGKDVELRCDPISGHTALYWYRQSLGQGLEFLIYFQGNSAPDKSGLPSDRFSAERTGGSVSTLTIQRTQQEDSAVYLCASSPRLRDRDYEQYFGPGTRLTVT.